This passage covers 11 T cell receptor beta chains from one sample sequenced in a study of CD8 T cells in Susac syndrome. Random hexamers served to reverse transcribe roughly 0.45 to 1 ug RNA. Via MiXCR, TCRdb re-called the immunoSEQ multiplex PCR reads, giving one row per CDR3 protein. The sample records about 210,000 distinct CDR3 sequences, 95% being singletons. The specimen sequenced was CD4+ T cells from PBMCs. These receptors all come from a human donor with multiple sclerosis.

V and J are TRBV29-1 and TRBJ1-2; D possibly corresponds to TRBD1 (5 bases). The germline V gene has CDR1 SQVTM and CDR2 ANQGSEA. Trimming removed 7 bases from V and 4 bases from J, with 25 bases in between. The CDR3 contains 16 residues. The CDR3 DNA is TGCAGCGCCAAAGGCGGGCAGGGCCTAACGTCCTATGGCTACACCTTC. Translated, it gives CSAKGGQGLTSYGYTF.

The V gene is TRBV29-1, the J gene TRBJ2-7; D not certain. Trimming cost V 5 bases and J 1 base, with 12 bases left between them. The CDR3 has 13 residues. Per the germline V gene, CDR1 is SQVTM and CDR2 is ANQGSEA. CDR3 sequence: CSVPGSFSYEQYF. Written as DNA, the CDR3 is TGCAGCGTTCCCGGGTCGTTTTCCTACGAGCAGTACTTC.

DNA for the CDR3: TGCAGTGCTAGTACAGGTCAAGAGACCCAGTACTTC. Protein: CSASTGQETQYF. The V gene is TRBV29-1, the J gene TRBJ2-5, with D perhaps matching TRBD1 (5 bases). From germline, CDR1 is SQVTM and CDR2 ANQGSEA. CDR3 length: 12 amino acids.

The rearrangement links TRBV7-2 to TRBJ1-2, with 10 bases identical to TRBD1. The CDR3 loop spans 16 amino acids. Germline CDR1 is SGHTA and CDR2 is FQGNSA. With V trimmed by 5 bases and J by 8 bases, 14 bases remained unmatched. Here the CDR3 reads CASSPRFGQGVGGYTF. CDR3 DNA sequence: TGTGCCAGCAGCCCCAGATTTGGACAGGGGGTAGGAGGCTACACCTTC.

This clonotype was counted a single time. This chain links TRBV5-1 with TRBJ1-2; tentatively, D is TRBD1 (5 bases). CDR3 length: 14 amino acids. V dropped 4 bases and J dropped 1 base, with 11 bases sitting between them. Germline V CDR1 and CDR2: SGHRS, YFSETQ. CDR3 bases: TGCGCCAGCAGCCCGCAGGGAAATAACTATGGCTACACCTTC. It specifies CASSPQGNNYGYTF.

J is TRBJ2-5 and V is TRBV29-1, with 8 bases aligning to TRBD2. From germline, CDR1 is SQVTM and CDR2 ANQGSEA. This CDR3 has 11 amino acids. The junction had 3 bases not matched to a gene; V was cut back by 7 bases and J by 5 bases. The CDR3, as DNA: TGCAGCGGAACGGGGGGGGAGACCCAGTACTTC. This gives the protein CSGTGGETQYF. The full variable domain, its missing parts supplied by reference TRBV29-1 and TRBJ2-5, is SAVISQKPSRDICQRGTSLTIQCQVDSQVTMMFWYRQQPGQSLTLIATANQGSEATYESGFVIDKFPISRPNLTFSTLTVSNMSPEDSSIYLCSGTGGETQYFGPGTRLLVL.

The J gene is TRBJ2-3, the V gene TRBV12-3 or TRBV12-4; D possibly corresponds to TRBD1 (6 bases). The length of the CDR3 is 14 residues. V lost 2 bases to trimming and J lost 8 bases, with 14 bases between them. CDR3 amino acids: CASSLQGHPGTQYF. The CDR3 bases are TGTGCCAGCAGTTTACAGGGACATCCGGGTACGCAGTATTTT.

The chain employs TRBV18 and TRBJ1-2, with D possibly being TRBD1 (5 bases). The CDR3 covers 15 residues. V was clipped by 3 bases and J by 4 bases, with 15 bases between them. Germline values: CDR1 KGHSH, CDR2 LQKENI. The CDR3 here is CASSPLDPGSYGYTF. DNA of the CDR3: TGTGCCAGCTCACCTCTCGATCCAGGGAGCTATGGCTACACCTTC.

For the CDR3, the DNA is TGTGCCTCCTGGACAGGCTATGGCTACACCTTC. It yields the protein CASWTGYGYTF. V usage is TRBV30 and J usage is TRBJ1-2; 7 bases are a match to TRBD1. V lost 7 bases to trimming and J lost 4 bases; unmatched junction nucleotides: 3. CDR3 length: 11 amino acids. Germline CDR1 and CDR2: GTSNPN and SVGIG (reference sequence).

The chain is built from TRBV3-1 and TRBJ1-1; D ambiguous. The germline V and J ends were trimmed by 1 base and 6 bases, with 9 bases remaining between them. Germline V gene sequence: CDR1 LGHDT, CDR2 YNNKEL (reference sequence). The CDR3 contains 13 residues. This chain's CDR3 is CASSQVSRAEAFF. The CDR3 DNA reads TGTGCCAGCAGCCAAGTAAGCCGGGCTGAAGCTTTCTTT.

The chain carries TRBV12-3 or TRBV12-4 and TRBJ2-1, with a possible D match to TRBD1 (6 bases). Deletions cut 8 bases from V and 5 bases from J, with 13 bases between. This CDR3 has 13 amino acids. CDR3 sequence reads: CASYETGNNEQFF. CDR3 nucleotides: TGTGCCAGCTACGAAACAGGGAACAATGAGCAGTTCTTC.